This TCR beta chain came from a study of T-cell reconstitution after alpha-beta-depleted transplantation in children. Points from the study as a whole: Once a year had passed after transplant, T-cell counts and diversity came mostly from newly produced T cells. Recipient T cells and thymic progenitors that survived were the source of the high TCRbeta diversity seen at day 60 in some patients. Expanded clones from the graft, numbering several hundred, reportedly supplied alpha-beta T cells about two months after transplant.

Germline CDR1 and CDR2: MGHRA and YSYEKL. The CDR3 loop spans 15 amino acids. V gave up 0 bases and J gave up 0 bases, with 8 bases separating them. During its preparation, the TCRbeta library received unique molecular identifiers. TCRdb re-analysed the PCR reads in MiXCR, keeping a single row per CDR3 protein. The sample yields about 98,000 distinct CDR3 sequences, 20% to 30% seen once. For this clonotype: Its antigen is not identified.

The J gene is TRBJ1-2, the V gene TRBV4-1; D not resolved. Specimen: PBMCs, collected before TCRalphabeta/CD19-depleted stem cell transplant. The clonotype originates from a boy aged 2 to 10 with acute lymphoblastic leukemia, due to receive a stem cell transplant. CDR3: CASSQEEGANYGYTF. The CDR3, as DNA: TGCGCCAGCAGCCAAGAGGAGGGAGCTAACTATGGCTACACCTTC.